These 28 T cell receptor beta chains were all obtained from the same sample, sequenced in a study of T cell repertoires in ileal Crohn's disease. Time point defined: inflamed ileum from the surgical specimen. Assay: immunoSEQ multiplex PCR; the TCRdb copy retains only in-frame clones and omits some. The repertoire has roughly 8,000 clones, roughly 85% of them found once; the top ten carry roughly 9.6%. The specimen sequenced was ileal tissue. The receptors originated from an adult with Crohn's disease.

The chain uses TRBV7-8 and TRBJ2-7; the match to TRBD1 covers 7 bases. After removal of 0 bases from V and 0 bases from J, the junction contained 5 bases not matched to a gene. The CDR3 spans 16 residues. Germline V gene data show CDR1 as SGHVS and CDR2 as FQNEAQ. The CDR3 here is CASSLAPRTGSYEQYF. The CDR3 bases are TGTGCCAGCAGCTTAGCCCCCCGGACAGGCTCCTACGAGCAGTACTTC.

The V call is TRBV25-1, the J call TRBJ1-2; D ambiguous. The CDR3 is made up of 11 amino acids. In germline, CDR1 is MGHDK, CDR2 SYGVNS. Trimming shortened V by 1 base and J by 7 bases, and 4 bases separated the two germline ends. CDR3 nucleotide sequence: TGTGCCAGCAGTGAATGGGGTGGCTACACCTTC. This sequence encodes CASSEWGGYTF.

The chain recombines TRBV28 with TRBJ2-1; 15 bases are a match to TRBD2. The ends lost 3 bases at V and 4 bases at J; junction bases unmatched: 10. Per the germline V gene, CDR1 is MDHEN and CDR2 is SYDVKM. This CDR3 contains 19 residues. The DNA of the CDR3 is TGTGCCAGCAGTTTTAACCCCGGGACTAGCGGGAGGCAATACAATGAGCAGTTCTTC. This sequence encodes CASSFNPGTSGRQYNEQFF.

This clone has a handful of counts. CDR3 region: CASSYGGAINEQFF. CDR3 DNA: TGTGCCAGCAGTTACGGGGGGGCCATCAATGAGCAGTTCTTC. This chain uses TRBV2 with TRBJ2-1, with TRBD2 identical over 8 bases. V shed 5 bases, J shed 6 bases, and the junction held 6 bases outside the gene matches. CDR3 length: 14 amino acids. The germline CDR1 and CDR2 sequences are SNHLY and FYNNEI.

The chain recombines TRBV2 with TRBJ1-1; weak D call: TRBD1 (5 bases). Trimming took 7 bases from V and 6 from J, leaving 12 bases between them. Germline V CDR1 and CDR2: SNHLY, FYNNEI. This CDR3 is 12 amino acids long. The CDR3 coding sequence is TGTGCCAGCAAGACTCAGGGCTCTGAAGCTTTCTTT. Translating gives CASKTQGSEAFF.

This clone qualifies as large. The V and J genes are TRBV28 and TRBJ2-3; 10 bases line up with TRBD1. CDR3 length: 15 amino acids. Germline CDR1 is MDHEN and CDR2 is SYDVKM. J lost 5 bases, V lost 6 bases, and 8 bases had no gene match. CDR3 DNA sequence: TGTGCCAGCAGATCTACGGGGACAGGGGAAGATACGCAGTATTTT. Protein product: CASRSTGTGEDTQYF.

The chain links TRBV18 to TRBJ1-1, with D uncertain. The CDR3 covers 15 residues. Germline CDR1 is KGHSH and CDR2 is LQKENI. V was trimmed by 2 bases and J by 3 bases, leaving 13 bases between them. CDR3 bases: TGTGCCAGCTCACCATTTGCAAAAGTCGACACTGAAGCTTTCTTT. Encoded protein: CASSPFAKVDTEAFF.

The V gene is TRBV5-1, the J gene TRBJ2-5; 9 bases fit TRBD2. Looked up from germline, CDR1 is SGHRS and CDR2 is YFSETQ. The trim removed 4 bases at V and 1 base at J, leaving 11 bases unmatched. The CDR3 runs to 17 residues. The CDR3 reads CASSPGVAGDGQETQYF. In nucleotides, the CDR3 is TGCGCCAGCAGCCCGGGAGTAGCGGGGGACGGCCAAGAGACCCAGTACTTC.

The chain carries TRBV6-5 and TRBJ1-2, with D possibly being TRBD1 (5 bases). In germline, CDR1 is MNHEY, CDR2 SVGAGI. CDR3 length equals 13 residues. V was pared by 6 bases and J by 8 bases, with 16 bases between. The CDR3 DNA reads as TGTGCCAGCAGCAAACCGGGGACGGCGGGCTACACCTTC. Translation: CASSKPGTAGYTF.

The rearrangement uses TRBV28 and TRBJ1-5; TRBD1 matches at 8 bases. The CDR3 consists of 15 residues. J was trimmed by 7 bases and V by 4 bases; bases with no gene match: 9. From germline, CDR1 is MDHEN and CDR2 SYDVKM. The chain's CDR3 is CASSSIADRGQPQHF. CDR3 sequence (DNA): TGTGCCAGCAGTTCGATAGCAGACAGGGGACAGCCCCAGCATTTT.

The chain couples TRBV10-3 to TRBJ2-3; 8 bases are a match to TRBD2. Germline V gene sequence: CDR1 ENHRY, CDR2 SYGVKD. With V trimmed by 9 bases and J by 0 bases, 11 bases remained unmatched. This CDR3 contains 16 residues. CDR3 in amino acids: CAMRGSGGNSTDTQYF. The CDR3 DNA is TGTGCCATGCGGGGGAGCGGGGGAAATAGCACAGATACGCAGTATTTT.

The chain carries TRBV4-1 and TRBJ2-1; D unclear. V was clipped by 0 bases and J by 4 bases, with 4 bases between them. Looked up from germline, CDR1 is MGHRA and CDR2 is YSYEKL. This CDR3 has 13 amino acids. The DNA of the CDR3 is TGCGCCAGCAGCCAAGAGGGGTACAATGAGCAGTTCTTC. It encodes CASSQEGYNEQFF.

V gene TRBV2 combines with J gene TRBJ2-4, with D possibly being TRBD2 (6 bases). The V gene's germline CDR1 is SNHLY and CDR2 FYNNEI. The V end was cut by 6 bases, the J end by 0 bases, with 15 bases between. The CDR3 covers 16 residues. CDR3 sequence reads: CASSASGLLAKNIQYF. Here the CDR3 DNA reads TGTGCCAGCAGCGCCTCGGGACTGTTAGCCAAAAACATTCAGTACTTC. Full variable domain (outside the CDR3, taken from reference TRBV2 and TRBJ2-4): EPEVTQTPSHQVTQMGQEVILRCVPISNHLYFYWYRQILGQKVEFLVSFYNNEISEKSEIFDDQFSVERPDGSNFTLKIRSTKLEDSAMYFCASSASGLLAKNIQYFGAGTRLSVL.

This clone is a singleton in its sample. The rearrangement links TRBV18 to TRBJ1-5; D is unresolved. This CDR3 is 14 amino acids long. Per the germline V gene, CDR1 is KGHSH and CDR2 is LQKENI. Trimming stripped 2 bases from V and 4 bases from J, with 9 bases between. The CDR3 nucleotides are TGTGCCAGCTCACCAGTAGGTAGTAATCAGCCCCAGCATTTT. The encoded protein is CASSPVGSNQPQHF.

J is TRBJ1-2 and V is TRBV30, with TRBD1 identical over 7 bases. The ends lost 4 bases at V and 3 bases at J; junction bases unmatched: 5. The CDR3 spans 13 residues. Germline V gene sequence: CDR1 GTSNPN, CDR2 SVGIG (reference sequence). The CDR3 loop reads CAWTIQGHYGYTF. CDR3 coding DNA: TGTGCCTGGACCATACAGGGGCACTATGGCTACACCTTC.

This clone has only a few counts. This rearrangement joins TRBV5-1 to TRBJ2-5, with D possibly TRBD1 on 6 matching bases. This CDR3 region has 16 residues. V lost 1 base, J lost 1 base, and 14 bases lay in between. CDR1 and CDR2 from the germline V gene are SGHRS and YFSETQ. The CDR3 spells CASSLTSSGAQETQYF. CDR3 bases: TGCGCCAGCAGCTTGACTTCTTCAGGGGCCCAAGAGACCCAGTACTTC.

The V call is TRBV5-1, the J call TRBJ1-1, with a tentative D call TRBD1 (5 bases). Trimming left V 1 base short and J 1 base short, with 11 bases between. Germline CDR1 SGHRS, CDR2 YFSETQ. This CDR3 comprises 15 residues. The CDR3 sequence is CASSLLGEWNTEAFF. The CDR3 DNA reads TGCGCCAGCAGCTTGTTGGGGGAGTGGAACACTGAAGCTTTCTTT.

This clone was observed once. No conserved phenylalanine or tryptophan is present at the end of the CDR3, so a read error is the likely explanation. No DNA is shown, since the ends of the CDR3 on it are uncertain; the CDR3 is the one TCRdb lists. The rearrangement uses TRBV27 and TRBJ2-7; TRBD1 was called by the table and not checked on the DNA. CDR1 and CDR2 from the germline V gene are MNHEY and SMNVEV (reference sequence). The CDR3 contains 10 residues when both ends are counted. CDR3 amino acids: CASSPGTGEA.

This chain connects TRBV5-1 to TRBJ2-7; D gene unclear. The CDR3 consists of 14 residues. V lost 0 bases and J 6 bases, leaving 13 bases between the germline ends. CDR1 and CDR2 from the germline V gene are SGHRS and YFSETQ. This CDR3 reads CASSLERIPGEQYF. CDR3 nucleotide sequence: TGCGCCAGCAGCTTGGAACGAATTCCTGGCGAGCAGTACTTC.

This chain connects TRBV7-3 to TRBJ2-5, with D tentatively TRBD1 (5 bases). The V gene lost 5 bases and the J gene lost 3 bases, with 10 bases spanning the gap. Germline values: CDR1 SGHTA, CDR2 FQGTGA. The CDR3 loop spans 13 amino acids. CDR3 DNA: TGTGCCAGCAGCCGCACAGGAAAAGAGACCCAGTACTTC. Translated, it gives CASSRTGKETQYF.

V gene TRBV5-5 combines with J gene TRBJ2-1; 11 nucleotides align to TRBD2. The CDR3 is made up of 16 amino acids. Germline CDR1 SGHKS, CDR2 YYEKEE (reference sequence). V was pared by 3 bases and J by 8 bases, with 10 bases of the junction left unmatched. CDR3 in amino acids: CASSYLAGGSTDEQFF. The DNA of the CDR3 is TGTGCCAGCAGCTATTTAGCGGGAGGGAGTACCGATGAGCAGTTCTTC.

In DNA, the CDR3 is TGTGCCAGCAGCGCCGGGACGGCGGGGGTTGAAGCTTTCTTT. Translated, it gives CASSAGTAGVEAFF. V is TRBV9 and J is TRBJ1-1, with a weak D call TRBD1 (5 bases). The length of the CDR3 is 14 residues. The germline V and J ends were trimmed by 3 bases and 7 bases, with 16 bases remaining between them. The germline CDR1 and CDR2 sequences are SGDLS and YYNGEE. Full variable domain (rest looked up from reference TRBV9 and TRBJ1-1): DSGVTQTPKHLITATGQRVTLRCSPRSGDLSVYWYQQSLDQGLQFLIQYYNGEERAKGNILERFSAQQFPDLHSELNLSSLELGDSALYFCASSAGTAGVEAFFGQGTRLTVV.

The rearrangement uses TRBV19 and TRBJ2-2; weak D call: TRBD2 (5 bases). The CDR3 length is 16 residues. The V gene lost 6 bases and the J gene lost 0 bases, with 14 bases spanning the gap. Germline V lookup: CDR1 LNHDA, CDR2 SQIVND (reference sequence). In DNA form, the CDR3 reads TGTGCCAGTAGACCCCAAGCGGCGGCGAACACCGGGGAGCTGTTTTTT. Translation gives CASRPQAAANTGELFF.

The V call is TRBV7-2, the J call TRBJ1-1; D gene unclear. The CDR3 has 13 residues. In germline, CDR1 is SGHTA, CDR2 FQGNSA. V was pared by 1 base and J by 5 bases, with 8 bases between. Here the CDR3 reads CASSLEEGTEAFF. The CDR3 DNA follows: TGTGCCAGCAGCTTAGAAGAAGGGACTGAAGCTTTCTTT. The full variable domain, completed using reference TRBV7-2 and TRBJ1-1, is GAGVSQSPSNKVTEKGKDVELRCDPISGHTALYWYRQSLGQGLEFLIYFQGNSAPDKSGLPSDRFSAERTGGSVSTLTIQRTQQEDSAVYLCASSLEEGTEAFFGQGTRLTVV.

The count of this clone is one. This chain links TRBV7-9 with TRBJ1-1, with 8 bases that match TRBD1. The CDR3 is 15 amino acids. V shed 5 bases, J shed 1 base, and the junction held 6 bases outside the gene matches. CDR1 is SEHNR, CDR2 FQNEAQ, per germline (reference sequence). The CDR3 DNA is TGTGCCAGCAGCCCGACAGGGGAGGGGAACACTGAAGCTTTCTTT. Residues: CASSPTGEGNTEAFF.

The gene calls are TRBV9 and TRBJ2-3; D perhaps matches TRBD2 (5 bases). The CDR3 extends over 15 amino acids. V was trimmed by 4 bases and J by 2 bases, leaving 14 bases between them. Germline V gene lookup returns CDR1 SGDLS and CDR2 YYNGEE. DNA of the CDR3: TGTGCCAGCAGCCCTAGCAGCTTCAACACAGATACGCAGTATTTT. Its protein is CASSPSSFNTDTQYF.

The chain couples TRBV7-2 to TRBJ2-7; 10 bases map to TRBD2. CDR1 is SGHTA and CDR2 is FQGNSA in the germline V gene. The CDR3 runs to 16 residues. The J segment lost 5 bases and the V segment lost 1 base, leaving 8 bases of the junction unmatched. CDR3 protein: CASSLVRSGRSHEQYF. As DNA, the CDR3 is TGTGCCAGCAGCTTAGTACGTAGCGGGAGGTCCCACGAGCAGTACTTC.

This clone was seen a handful of times. V and J are TRBV5-5 and TRBJ1-5; 7 nucleotides match TRBD1. The CDR3 runs 15 residues. After removal of 3 bases from V and 4 bases from J, the junction contained 7 bases not matched to a gene. Germline loops: CDR1 SGHKS, CDR2 YYEKEE (reference sequence). In nucleotides, the CDR3 is TGTGCCAGCAGCTCGGGACAGTCAAGTAATCAGCCCCAGCATTTT. Translation: CASSSGQSSNQPQHF.